The sequence of this T cell receptor (beta chain) was determined in a study of T cells in Graves' hyperthyroidism and ophthalmopathy. Study-wide points: Blood shared most expanded thyroid clonotypes above 0.001. Ophthalmopathy was model-predicted a median approximately six months pre-onset.

Concerning this clonotype itself: Its antigen remains unknown. This may be a read error, as it is one base from a much larger clone.

Germline V lookup: CDR1 LNHNV, CDR2 YYDKDF (reference sequence). The CDR3 is 16 residues long. Amplified TCR beta CDR3 regions derived from RNA transcripts. The HTBI primer set drove a first-round RT-PCR of the TCR CDR3. TCRdb analysed the multiplex PCR reads with MiXCR anew, one entry per CDR3 protein. The sample has around 600,000 distinct CDR3 sequences, roughly 15% seen once. Sequencing input: blood. The V and J genes are TRBV15 and TRBJ2-1, with TRBD2 matching over 8 bases. This receptor was obtained from a woman between 45 and 60 years old with Graves' ophthalmopathy. DNA of the CDR3: TGTGCCACCAGCAGGAGAACTAGCGGAGTGGGGAATGGGCAGTTCTTC. It specifies CATSRRTSGVGNGQFF.